Below, 16 T cell receptor beta chains from the same sample are listed, as sequenced in a study of graft-versus-host responses after intestinal transplantation. Sequencing used immunoSEQ multiplex PCR; TCRdb keeps in-frame clones, though not all of them. The sample contains about 27,000 clones, 70% to 90% of which appear only once. The specimen comprised PBMCs, sampled 28 days after intestinal transplant. Receptors originate from a human patient who received an intestinal transplant, so some T cells may come from the graft donor.

The chain recombines TRBV19 with TRBJ2-7; possible D gene TRBD1, 5 bases. This CDR3 has 13 residues. CDR1 is LNHDA, CDR2 SQIVND, per germline (reference sequence). The germline V and J ends were trimmed by 4 bases and 3 bases, with 10 bases remaining between them. CDR3 in DNA: TGTGCCAGTAGTACCGACAGAAACTACGAGCAGTACTTC. The encoded protein is CASSTDRNYEQYF.

The chain carries TRBV28 and TRBJ1-1; D is perhaps TRBD1 (5 bases). The CDR3 loop spans 16 amino acids. CDR1 is MDHEN, CDR2 SYDVKM, per germline. Trimming took off 6 bases at V and 2 bases at J, with 19 bases between the two ends. The chain's CDR3 is CASSATLAGSNTEAFF. In nucleotides, the CDR3 is TGTGCCAGCAGCGCCACTCTCGCAGGGTCTAACACTGAAGCTTTCTTT.

CDR3 nucleotide sequence: TGCAGCGTTGACAGGGGCACCGGGGAGCTGTTTTTT. It specifies CSVDRGTGELFF. The rearrangement links TRBV29-1 to TRBJ2-2; D perhaps matches TRBD1 (6 bases). Trimming pared 3 bases from V and 4 bases from J, leaving 6 bases between. Germline V gene data show CDR1 as SQVTM and CDR2 as ANQGSEA. The CDR3 totals 12 residues.

The sample holds a few counts of this clone. The chain uses TRBV9 and TRBJ1-2; TRBD1 matches at 7 bases. The CDR3 totals 17 residues. Trimming took 4 bases from V and 5 from J; bases not matched to a gene: 17. Germline V gives CDR1 SGDLS, CDR2 YYNGEE. CDR3 sequence (DNA): TGTGCCAGCAGCCAAGCTTCTGGGGCAGGGGGGGTGTATGGCTACACCTTC. Its translation: CASSQASGAGGVYGYTF.

The chain has TRBV5-1 and TRBJ2-1; 11 positions agree with TRBD2. V shed 1 base, J shed 9 bases, and the junction held 6 bases outside the gene matches. Looked up from germline, CDR1 is SGHRS and CDR2 is YFSETQ. CDR3 length equals 15 residues. The CDR3 DNA follows: TGCGCCAGCAGCTTGTTGTCTAGCGGGGGGATTGAGCAGTTCTTC. Its translation: CASSLLSSGGIEQFF. Filled out from reference TRBV5-1 and TRBJ2-1, the complete variable domain reads KAGVTQTPRYLIKTRGQQVTLSCSPISGHRSVSWYQQTPGQGLQFLFEYFSETQRNKGNFPGRFSGRQFSNSRSEMNVSTLELGDSALYLCASSLLSSGGIEQFFGPGTRLTVL.

The V and J genes are TRBV6-5 and TRBJ2-1; 10 positions match TRBD2. This CDR3 spans 14 amino acids. Germline V gives CDR1 MNHEY, CDR2 SVGAGI. After removal of 7 bases from V and 8 bases from J, the junction contained 8 bases not matched to a gene. The CDR3 spells CASKTAGGRDEQFF. DNA for the CDR3: TGTGCCAGCAAGACAGCGGGAGGGAGGGATGAGCAGTTCTTC.

The chain combines TRBV6-1 with TRBJ1-2, with D possibly TRBD1 on 5 matching bases. CDR1 and CDR2 (germline): MNHNS, SASEGT. The CDR3 has 19 residues. V lost 3 bases and J lost 5, with 28 bases in between. The CDR3 coding sequence is TGTGCCAGCAGTGAGGATATCGTGGGACGGACAAGTTCTCTTTATGGCTACACCTTC. Amino acids: CASSEDIVGRTSSLYGYTF.

This clone appeared a few times. The chain's CDR3 is CASSPPGGAPGINSPLHF. CDR3 nucleotides: TGTGCCAGCTCACCACCCGGAGGGGCCCCTGGCATTAATTCACCCCTCCACTTT. The J gene is TRBJ1-6, the V gene TRBV18; tentatively, D is TRBD1 (5 bases). V lost 0 bases, J lost 6 bases, and 18 bases lay in between. Germline V CDR1 and CDR2: KGHSH, LQKENI. This CDR3 has 18 amino acids.

The gene calls are TRBV27 and TRBJ2-7, with 8 bases identical to TRBD1. V was clipped by 5 bases and J by 12 bases; unmatched bases: 15. CDR3 length: 14 residues. The germline V gene encodes CDR1 MNHEY and CDR2 SMNVEV (reference sequence). CDR3 amino acids: CASSATSTGAQPYF. CDR3 sequence (DNA): TGTGCCAGCAGTGCCACTTCGACAGGGGCCCAACCGTACTTC.

This clone was counted once. The chain has TRBV28 and TRBJ1-1; no reliable D call. This CDR3 comprises 12 residues. V lost 3 bases to trimming and J lost 6 bases, with 8 bases between them. In germline, CDR1 is MDHEN, CDR2 SYDVKM. The CDR3 DNA follows: TGTGCCAGCAGTTTGGGGTCCGCTGAAGCTTTCTTT. It is translated as CASSLGSAEAFF. Filled out from reference TRBV28 and TRBJ1-1, the complete variable domain reads DVKVTQSSRYLVKRTGEKVFLECVQDMDHENMFWYRQDPGLGLRLIYFSYDVKMKEKGDIPEGYSVSREKKERFSLILESASTNQTSMYLCASSLGSAEAFFGQGTRLTVV.

The chain links TRBV5-5 to TRBJ1-6; D ambiguous. This CDR3 is 16 amino acids long. V lost 0 bases to trimming and J lost 5 bases, with 12 bases between them. Germline loops: CDR1 SGHKS, CDR2 YYEKEE (reference sequence). The CDR3 protein is CASSLVPGPNNSPLHF. The CDR3 DNA sequence: TGTGCCAGCAGCTTGGTACCGGGTCCAAATAATTCACCCCTCCACTTT.

The chain is built from TRBV11-2 and TRBJ1-3; 7 bases match TRBD1. This CDR3 has 16 residues. Per the germline V gene, CDR1 is SGHAT and CDR2 is FQNNGV. Germline trimming cut 2 bases from V and 2 bases from J; bases unmatched to any gene: 6. Here the CDR3 DNA reads TGTGCCAGCAGCTTAATCCGGGACAGAGCTGGAAACACCATATATTTT. It translates to CASSLIRDRAGNTIYF.

This chain joins TRBV13 and TRBJ2-5; TRBD2 agrees at 10 bases. The CDR3 has 16 residues. Unmatched junction bases numbered 11, after V lost 5 bases and J lost 5 bases. Germline loops: CDR1 PRHDT, CDR2 FYEKMQ (reference sequence). CDR3 nucleotide sequence: TGTGCCAGCAGCCCCAGGATTAGCGGGAGGTCGGAGACCCAGTACTTC. Its translation is CASSPRISGRSETQYF.

The rearrangement joins TRBV19 to TRBJ2-7; TRBD2 aligns across 8 bases. V shed 3 bases, J shed 2 bases, and the junction held 6 bases outside the gene matches. The CDR3 consists of 15 residues. Germline loops: CDR1 LNHDA, CDR2 SQIVND (reference sequence). CDR3 amino acids: CASSIGNSGTYEQYF. The CDR3 DNA reads as TGTGCCAGTAGTATTGGAAATAGCGGGACCTACGAGCAGTACTTC.

This sequence joins TRBV7-2 and TRBJ2-2; 15 bases match TRBD2. Per the germline V gene, CDR1 is SGHTA and CDR2 is FQGNSA. V shed 5 bases, J shed 8 bases, and the junction held 6 bases outside the gene matches. This CDR3 has 16 residues. CDR3 nucleotides: TGTGCCAGCAGCCACGGGACTAGCGGGGGGCATGGGGAGCTGTTTTTT. Amino acid sequence: CASSHGTSGGHGELFF.

This clone was seen a few times. Other DNA sequences in the sample encode the same CDR3. This rearrangement joins TRBV4-2 to TRBJ2-1, with 16 positions matching TRBD2. The V and J ends lost 2 bases and 0 bases, in that order; junction bases with no gene match: 10. Per germline, CDR1 LGHNA and CDR2 YNFKEQ. The CDR3 totals 21 residues. The CDR3 loop reads CASSQIPGLAGGPGSYNEQFF. The CDR3 DNA reads as TGTGCCAGCAGCCAAATCCCGGGACTAGCGGGGGGGCCGGGCTCCTACAATGAGCAGTTCTTC.